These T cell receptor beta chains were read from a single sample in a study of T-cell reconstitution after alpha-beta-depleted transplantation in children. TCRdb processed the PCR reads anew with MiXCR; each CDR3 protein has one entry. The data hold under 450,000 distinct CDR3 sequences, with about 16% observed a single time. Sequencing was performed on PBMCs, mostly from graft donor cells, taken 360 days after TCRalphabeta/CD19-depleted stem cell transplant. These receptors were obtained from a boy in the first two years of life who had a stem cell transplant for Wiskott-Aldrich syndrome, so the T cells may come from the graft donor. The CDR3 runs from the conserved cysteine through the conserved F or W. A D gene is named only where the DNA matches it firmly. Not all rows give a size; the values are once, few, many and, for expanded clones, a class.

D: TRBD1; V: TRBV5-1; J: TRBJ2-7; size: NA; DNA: TGCGCCAGCAGCTTCGCGGAGGAGGGCAGGGGGCGAACCGAGCAGTACTTC; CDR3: CASSFAEEGRGRTEQYF
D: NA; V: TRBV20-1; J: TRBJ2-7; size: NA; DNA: TGCAGTGCTAACTCCGCAGGGCGAAAAAGCTCCTACGAGCAGTACTTC; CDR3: CSANSAGRKSSYEQYF
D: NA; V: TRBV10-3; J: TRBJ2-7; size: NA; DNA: TGTGCCATCAGGGCAGACTTTCCCCTCTACGAGCAGTACTTC; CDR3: CAIRADFPLYEQYF
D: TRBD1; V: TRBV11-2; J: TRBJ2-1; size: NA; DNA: TGTGCCAGCAGCGCCGACAGGGGGCGGAACAATGAGCAGTTCTTC; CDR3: CASSADRGRNNEQFF
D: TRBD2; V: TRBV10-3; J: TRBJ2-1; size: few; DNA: TGTGCCATCAGTGAGGGCGGGAGGGCTGGTGAGCAGTTCTTC; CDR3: CAISEGGRAGEQFF
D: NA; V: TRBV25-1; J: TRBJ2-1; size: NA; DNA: TGTGCCAGCAGTGGGAGTCCGAAGGGGAACAATGAGCAGTTCTTC; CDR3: CASSGSPKGNNEQFF
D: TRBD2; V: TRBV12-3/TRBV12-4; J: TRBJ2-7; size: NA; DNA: TGTGCCAGCAAGAGCGGGAGGTTCGACTACGAGCAGTACTTC; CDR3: CASKSGRFDYEQYF
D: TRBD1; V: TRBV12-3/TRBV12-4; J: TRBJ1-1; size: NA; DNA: TGTGCCAGCAGTATTCGGACAGGGGGCACTGAAGCTTTCTTT; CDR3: CASSIRTGGTEAFF
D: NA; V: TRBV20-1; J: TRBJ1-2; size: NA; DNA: TGCAGTGCTAGTAAAGGACTTAATGGCTACACCTTC; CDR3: CSASKGLNGYTF
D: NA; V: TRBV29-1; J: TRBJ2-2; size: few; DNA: TGCAGCGTTGATAAGAACACCGGGGAGCTGTTTTTT; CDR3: CSVDKNTGELFF
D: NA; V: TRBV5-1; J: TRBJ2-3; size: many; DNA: TGCGCCAGCAGCTTGGAGCGTACCGGGCGGAACACAGATACGCAGTATTTT; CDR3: CASSLERTGRNTDTQYF
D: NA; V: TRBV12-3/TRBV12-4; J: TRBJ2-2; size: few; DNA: TGTGCCAGCACCCCCCCCGGGGCTGCCGGGGAGCTGTTTTTT; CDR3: CASTPPGAAGELFF
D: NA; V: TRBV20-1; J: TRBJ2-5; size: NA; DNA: TGCAGTGAAAGGCTAGAAGAGACCCAGTACTTC; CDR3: CSERLEETQYF
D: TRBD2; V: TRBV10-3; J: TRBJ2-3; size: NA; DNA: TGTGCCATCAGTGGGGTGGCGGGAGCTAGCACAGATACGCAGTATTTT; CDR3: CAISGVAGASTDTQYF
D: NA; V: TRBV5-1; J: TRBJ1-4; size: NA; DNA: TGCGCCAGCAGCTTGGGACCATTATCCAAACTGTTTTTT; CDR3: CASSLGPLSKLFF
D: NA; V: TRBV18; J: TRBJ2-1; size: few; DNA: TGTGCCAGCTCACTATTCAAAAAAGAGCAGTTCTTC; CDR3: CASSLFKKEQFF
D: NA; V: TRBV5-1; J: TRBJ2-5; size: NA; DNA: TGCGCCAGCAGCTTGCAGGGAAAAGAGACCCAGTACTTC; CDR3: CASSLQGKETQYF
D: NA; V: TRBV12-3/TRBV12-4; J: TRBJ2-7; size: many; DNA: TGCGCCAGCAGCTTGTCAGGCTCCTACGAGCAGTACTTC; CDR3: CASSLSGSYEQYF
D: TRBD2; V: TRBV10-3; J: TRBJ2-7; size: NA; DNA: TGTGCCATCGGGTTTCGGGTAGCGGGGGGAACCTACGAGCAGTACTTC; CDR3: CAIGFRVAGGTYEQYF
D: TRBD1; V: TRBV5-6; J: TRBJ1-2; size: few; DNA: TGTGCCAGCAGCTTAGGCAGGGGGTCTTCCCTCTATGGCTACACCTTC; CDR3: CASSLGRGSSLYGYTF
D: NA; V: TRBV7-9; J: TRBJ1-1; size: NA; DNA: TGTGCCAGCAGCTTAGTGGGGGGCGGAACTGAAGCTTTCTTT; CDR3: CASSLVGGGTEAFF
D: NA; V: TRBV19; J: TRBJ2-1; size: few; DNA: TGTGCCAGTAGTATTTCCGGGGAGGTTGAGCAGTTCTTC; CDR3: CASSISGEVEQFF
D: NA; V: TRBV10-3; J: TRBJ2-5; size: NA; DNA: TGTGCCATCAGCCAGGAGCCTCGGGAGACCCAGTACTTC; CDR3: CAISQEPRETQYF
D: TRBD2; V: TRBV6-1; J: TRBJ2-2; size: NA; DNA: TGTGCCAGCAGACGTCCTAGCGGCGCGAACACCGGGGAGCTGTTTTTT; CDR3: CASRRPSGANTGELFF
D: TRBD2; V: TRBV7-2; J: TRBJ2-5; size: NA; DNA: TGTGCCAGCAGCGGACTAGCCTGGGAGACCCAGTACTTC; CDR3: CASSGLAWETQYF
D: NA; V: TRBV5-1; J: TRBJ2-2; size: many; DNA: TGCGCCAGCAGCTTGGTATCGAACACCGGGGAGCTGTTTTTT; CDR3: CASSLVSNTGELFF
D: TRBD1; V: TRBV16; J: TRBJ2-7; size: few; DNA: TGTGCCAGCGGAACAGGGGCGTCCTACGAGCAGTACTTC; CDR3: CASGTGASYEQYF
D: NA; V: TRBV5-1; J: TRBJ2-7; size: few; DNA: TGCGCCAGCAGCTTGGGGACACCCGTCGCCTACGAGCAGTACTTC; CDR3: CASSLGTPVAYEQYF
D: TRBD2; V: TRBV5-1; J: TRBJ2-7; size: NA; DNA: TGCGCCAGCAGCGTGGGGACTAGCGTAGGCTACGAGCAGTACTTC; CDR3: CASSVGTSVGYEQYF
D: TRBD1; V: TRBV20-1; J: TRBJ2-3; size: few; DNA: TGCAGTGCTTGGGACAGGGCCACAGATACGCAGTATTTT; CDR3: CSAWDRATDTQYF
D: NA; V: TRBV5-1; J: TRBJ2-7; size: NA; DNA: TGCGCCAGCAGCTTGGCCGACGGGACCTACGAGCAGTACTTC; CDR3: CASSLADGTYEQYF
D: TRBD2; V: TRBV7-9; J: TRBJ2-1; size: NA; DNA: TGTGCCAGCAGCTCAACTCTAGCGGGAGTAGTGAATGAGCAGTTCTTC; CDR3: CASSSTLAGVVNEQFF
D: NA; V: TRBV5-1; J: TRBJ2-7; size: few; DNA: TGCGCCAGCAGCTCGAGGACAGCCACCTACGAGCAGTACTTC; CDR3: CASSSRTATYEQYF
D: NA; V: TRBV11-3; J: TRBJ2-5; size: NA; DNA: TGTGCCAGCAGCCAGGAGGCCCAAGAGACCCAGTACTTC; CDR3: CASSQEAQETQYF
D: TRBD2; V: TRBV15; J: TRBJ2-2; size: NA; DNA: TGTGCCACCAGCAGAGACCATATGCGGGGGGCCGGCACCGGGGAGCTGTTTTTT; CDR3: CATSRDHMRGAGTGELFF
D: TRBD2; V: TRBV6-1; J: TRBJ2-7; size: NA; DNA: TGTGCCAGCAGAATACTAGCGGGGACGAAGGAGCAGTACTTC; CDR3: CASRILAGTKEQYF
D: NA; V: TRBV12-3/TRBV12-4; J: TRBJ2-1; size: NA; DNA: TGTGCCAGCAGTTTATCCCCCACTGAGCAGTTCTTC; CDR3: CASSLSPTEQFF
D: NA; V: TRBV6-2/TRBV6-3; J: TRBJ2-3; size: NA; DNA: TGTGCCAGCAGGACGACTAGCACAGATACGCAGTATTTT; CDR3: CASRTTSTDTQYF
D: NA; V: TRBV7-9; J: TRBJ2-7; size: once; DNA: TGTGCCAGCAGCCAACGGCGGGGCGGGAACGAGCAGTACTTC; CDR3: CASSQRRGGNEQYF
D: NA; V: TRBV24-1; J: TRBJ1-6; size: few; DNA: TGTGCCACCAGTGATGGTGGGCCCCTCCACTTT; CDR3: CATSDGGPLHF
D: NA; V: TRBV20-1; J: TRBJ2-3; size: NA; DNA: TGCAGTGCCGACCAGCGAGGCACAGATACGCAGTATTTT; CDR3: CSADQRGTDTQYF
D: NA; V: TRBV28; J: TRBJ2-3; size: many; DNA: TGTGCCAGCAGCTTTGGGGTCGGTCCCACAGATACGCAGTATTTT; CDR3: CASSFGVGPTDTQYF
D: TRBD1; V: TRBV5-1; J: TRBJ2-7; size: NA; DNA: TGCGCCAGCACCCCCTCCGGGACAGGAAAAGGAGACGAGCAGTACTTC; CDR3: CASTPSGTGKGDEQYF
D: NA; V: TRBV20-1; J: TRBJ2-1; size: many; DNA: TGCAGTGCGTCCCGACCCGAGGACAGCAAGCAGTTCTTC; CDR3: CSASRPEDSKQFF
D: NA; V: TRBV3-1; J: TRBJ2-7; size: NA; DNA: TGTGCCAGCAGCGTGGGGGGCAAGAAAACCTACGAGCAGTACTTC; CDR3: CASSVGGKKTYEQYF
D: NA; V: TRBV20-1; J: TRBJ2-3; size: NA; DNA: TGCAGTGCTAAGCAGGGTAGCACAGATACGCAGTATTTT; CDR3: CSAKQGSTDTQYF
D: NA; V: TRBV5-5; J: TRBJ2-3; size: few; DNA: TGTGCCAGCAGCTTCGCAGGGGCGCAAGTTATGACAGATACGCAGTATTTT; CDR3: CASSFAGAQVMTDTQYF
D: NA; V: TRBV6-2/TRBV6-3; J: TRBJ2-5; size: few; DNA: TGTGCCAACACCACGGGACGCCAAGAGACCCAGTACTTC; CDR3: CANTTGRQETQYF
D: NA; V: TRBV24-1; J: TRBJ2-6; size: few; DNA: TGTGCCACCAGTGATCCAGGCGTCTCTGGGGCCAACGTCCTGACTTTC; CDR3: CATSDPGVSGANVLTF
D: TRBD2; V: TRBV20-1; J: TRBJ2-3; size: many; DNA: TGCAGTGCTGACCGACTAGCGCTTGATACGCAGTATTTT; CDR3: CSADRLALDTQYF
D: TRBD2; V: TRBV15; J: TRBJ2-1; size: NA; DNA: TGTGCCACCAGCAGAGAGGGGACTAGCTCCTTCTTC; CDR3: CATSREGTSSFF
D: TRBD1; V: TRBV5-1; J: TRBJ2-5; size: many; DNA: TGCGCCAGCAGCGGGGGACAGCAAGAGACCCAGTACTTC; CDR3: CASSGGQQETQYF
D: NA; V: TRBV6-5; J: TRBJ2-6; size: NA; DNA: TGTGCCAGCAGTTACTCCAGGGCCACTGGGGCCAACGTCCTGACTTTC; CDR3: CASSYSRATGANVLTF
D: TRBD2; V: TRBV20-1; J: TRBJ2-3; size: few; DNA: TGCAGTGCTAGATTAGCGGGAACCCTCACAGATACGCAGTATTTT; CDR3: CSARLAGTLTDTQYF